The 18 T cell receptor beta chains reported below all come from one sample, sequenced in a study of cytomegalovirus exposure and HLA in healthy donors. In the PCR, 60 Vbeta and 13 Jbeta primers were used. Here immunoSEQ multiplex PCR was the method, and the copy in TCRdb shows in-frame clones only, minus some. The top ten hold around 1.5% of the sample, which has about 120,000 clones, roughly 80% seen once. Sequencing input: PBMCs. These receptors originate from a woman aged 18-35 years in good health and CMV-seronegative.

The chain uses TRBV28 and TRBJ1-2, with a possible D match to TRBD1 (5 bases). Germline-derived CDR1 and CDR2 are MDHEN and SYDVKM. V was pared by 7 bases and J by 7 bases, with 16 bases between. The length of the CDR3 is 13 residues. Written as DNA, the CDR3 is TGTGCCAGCACTCAACCTATGGGGGGTGGCTACACCTTC. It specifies CASTQPMGGGYTF.

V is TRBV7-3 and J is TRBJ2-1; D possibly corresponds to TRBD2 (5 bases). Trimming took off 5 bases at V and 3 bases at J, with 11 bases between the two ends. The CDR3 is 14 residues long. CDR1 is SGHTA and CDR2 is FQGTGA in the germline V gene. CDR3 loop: CASSGGSHYNEQFF. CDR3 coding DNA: TGTGCCAGCAGCGGCGGGTCCCACTACAATGAGCAGTTCTTC.

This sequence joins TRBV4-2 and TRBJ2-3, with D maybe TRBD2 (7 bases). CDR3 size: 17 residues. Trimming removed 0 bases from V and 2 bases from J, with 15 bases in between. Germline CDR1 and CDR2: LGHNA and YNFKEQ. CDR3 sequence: CASSQDGAGALTDTQYF. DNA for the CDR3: TGTGCCAGCAGCCAAGACGGCGCGGGGGCCCTCACAGATACGCAGTATTTT.

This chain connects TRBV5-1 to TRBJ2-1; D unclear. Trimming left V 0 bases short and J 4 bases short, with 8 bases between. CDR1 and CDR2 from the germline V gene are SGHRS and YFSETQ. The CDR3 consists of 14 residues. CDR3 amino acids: CASSLGSRYNEQFF. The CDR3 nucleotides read TGCGCCAGCAGCTTGGGATCCAGATACAATGAGCAGTTCTTC. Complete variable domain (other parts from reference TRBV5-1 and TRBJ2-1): KAGVTQTPRYLIKTRGQQVTLSCSPISGHRSVSWYQQTPGQGLQFLFEYFSETQRNKGNFPGRFSGRQFSNSRSEMNVSTLELGDSALYLCASSLGSRYNEQFFGPGTRLTVL.

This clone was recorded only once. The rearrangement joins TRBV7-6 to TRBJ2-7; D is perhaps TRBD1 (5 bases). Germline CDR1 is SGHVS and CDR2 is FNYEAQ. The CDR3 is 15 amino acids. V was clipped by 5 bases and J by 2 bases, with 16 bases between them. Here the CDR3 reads CASSPHTDSTYEQYF. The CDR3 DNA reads TGTGCCAGCAGCCCCCATACTGACAGCACCTACGAGCAGTACTTC.

The CDR3 region has the DNA TGTGCCAGCAGCCCCTCTGGGGGCAGGGGAGAGACCCAGTACTTC. Residues: CASSPSGGRGETQYF. The chain carries TRBV5-8 and TRBJ2-5; D perhaps matches TRBD1 (6 bases). V lost 4 bases to trimming and J lost 4 bases, with 17 bases between them. This CDR3 spans 15 amino acids. Germline assignment: CDR1 SGHTS and CDR2 YDEGEE.

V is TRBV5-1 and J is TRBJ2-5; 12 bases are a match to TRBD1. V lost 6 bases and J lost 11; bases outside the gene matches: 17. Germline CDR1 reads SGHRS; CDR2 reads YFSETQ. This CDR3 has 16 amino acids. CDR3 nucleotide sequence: TGCGCCAGCACCGACTCCGGGACAGGGGGCGCGAACGGGCAGTACTTC. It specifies CASTDSGTGGANGQYF.

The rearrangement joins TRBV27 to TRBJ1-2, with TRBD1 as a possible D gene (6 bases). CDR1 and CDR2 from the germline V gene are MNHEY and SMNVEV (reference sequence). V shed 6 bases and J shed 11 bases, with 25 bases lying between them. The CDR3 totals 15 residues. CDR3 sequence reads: CASRPALGLGQRYTF. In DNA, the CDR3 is TGTGCCAGCAGACCGGCGTTGGGCCTCGGACAGCGTTACACCTTC.

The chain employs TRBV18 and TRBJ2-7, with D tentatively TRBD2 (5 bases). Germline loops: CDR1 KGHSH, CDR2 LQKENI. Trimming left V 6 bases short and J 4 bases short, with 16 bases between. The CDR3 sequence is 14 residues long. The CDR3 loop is CASSLGGLLYEQYF. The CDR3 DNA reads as TGTGCCAGCTCCCTTGGAGGACTGCTATACGAGCAGTACTTC.

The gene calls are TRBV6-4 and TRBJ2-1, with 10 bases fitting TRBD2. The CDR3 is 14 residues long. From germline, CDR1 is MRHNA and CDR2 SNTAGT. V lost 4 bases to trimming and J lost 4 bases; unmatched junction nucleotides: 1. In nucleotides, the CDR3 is TGTGCCAGCAGTGTACTAGCGGGGTACAATGAGCAGTTCTTC. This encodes CASSVLAGYNEQFF.

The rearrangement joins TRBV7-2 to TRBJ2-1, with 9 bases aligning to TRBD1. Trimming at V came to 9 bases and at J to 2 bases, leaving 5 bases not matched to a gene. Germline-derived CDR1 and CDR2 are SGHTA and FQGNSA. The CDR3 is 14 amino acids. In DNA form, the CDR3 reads TGTGCCAGTGTGGACAGGGGTACCTACAATGAGCAGTTCTTC. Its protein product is CASVDRGTYNEQFF.

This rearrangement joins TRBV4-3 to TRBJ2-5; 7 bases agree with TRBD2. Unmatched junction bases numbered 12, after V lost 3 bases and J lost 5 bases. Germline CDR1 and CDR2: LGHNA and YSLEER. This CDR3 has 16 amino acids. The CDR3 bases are TGCGCCAGCAGCCATCTAGCGGCCGACGGGTTCGAGACCCAGTACTTC. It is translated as CASSHLAADGFETQYF.

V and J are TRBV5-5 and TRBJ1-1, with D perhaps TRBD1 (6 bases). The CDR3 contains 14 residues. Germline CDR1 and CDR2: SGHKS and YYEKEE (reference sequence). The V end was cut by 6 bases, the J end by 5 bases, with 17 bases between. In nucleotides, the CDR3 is TGTGCCAGCACCCCTTCGGGGGGCTGGACTGAAGCTTTCTTT. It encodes CASTPSGGWTEAFF.

The CDR3 nucleotides read TGTGCCAGCAGCCACTCGAGCACAGATACGCAGTATTTT. It translates to CASSHSSTDTQYF. The chain has TRBV7-9 and TRBJ2-3; D uncertain. Germline V gene data show CDR1 as SEHNR and CDR2 as FQNEAQ (reference sequence). V gave up 5 bases and J gave up 0 bases, with 6 bases separating them. CDR3 length: 13 residues.

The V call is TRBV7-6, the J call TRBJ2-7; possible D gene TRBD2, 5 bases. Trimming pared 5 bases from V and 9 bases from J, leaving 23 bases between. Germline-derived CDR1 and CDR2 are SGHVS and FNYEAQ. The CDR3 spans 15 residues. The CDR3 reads CASSQEVARADGQYF. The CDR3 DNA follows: TGTGCCAGCAGCCAAGAGGTAGCGCGAGCCGACGGGCAGTACTTC.

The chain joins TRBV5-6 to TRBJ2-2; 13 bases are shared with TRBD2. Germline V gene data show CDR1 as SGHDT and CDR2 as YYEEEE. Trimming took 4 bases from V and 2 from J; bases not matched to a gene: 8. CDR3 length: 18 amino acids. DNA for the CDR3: TGTGCCAGCAGCATTCCGGGACTAGCGGGACTAAACACCGGGGAGCTGTTTTTT. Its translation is CASSIPGLAGLNTGELFF.

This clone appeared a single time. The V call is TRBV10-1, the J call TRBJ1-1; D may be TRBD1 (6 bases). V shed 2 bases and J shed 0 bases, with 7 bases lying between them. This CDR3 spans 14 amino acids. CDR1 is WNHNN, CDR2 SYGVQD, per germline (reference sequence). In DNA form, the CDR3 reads TGCGCCAGCAGTGAGGGGGGCCTGAACACTGAAGCTTTCTTT. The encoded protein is CASSEGGLNTEAFF.

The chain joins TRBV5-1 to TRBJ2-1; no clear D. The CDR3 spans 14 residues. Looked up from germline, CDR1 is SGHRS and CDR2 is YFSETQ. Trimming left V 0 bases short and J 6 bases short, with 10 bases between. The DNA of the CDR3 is TGCGCCAGCAGCTTGGATAGCCAGAGCAATGAGCAGTTCTTC. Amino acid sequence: CASSLDSQSNEQFF.